This is a list of T cell receptor beta chains from one sample in a study of T cells in tuberculosis. Clones were read by immunoSEQ multiplex PCR, and TCRdb kept only the in-frame ones, dropping some. The sample lists 29,000 or so clones, approximately 95% seen once, with over 4.5% in the top ten. Sequences were obtained from PBMCs. The receptors were gathered from a donor between 5 and 29 years old with latent tuberculosis or without tuberculosis infection. CDR3s include the opening cysteine and the closing phenylalanine or tryptophan. Fields, in order: V gene, J gene, D gene, clone size, CDR3 DNA, CDR3 protein. D genes are given only for firm matches. Not all rows give a size; the values are once, few, many and, for expanded clones, a class.

>TRBV25-1|TRBJ2-7|-|-
TGTGCCAGCAGTAACAAGGCAGGAGGGACCTACGAGCAGTACTTC
CASSNKAGGTYEQYF
>TRBV6-5|TRBJ2-3|-|-
TGTGCCAGCAGTTTCCTAAGTAGCACAGATACGCAGTATTTT
CASSFLSSTDTQYF
>TRBV6-5|TRBJ1-5|-|-
TGTGCCAGCAGTTACGACAACAATCAGCCCCAGCATTTT
CASSYDNNQPQHF
>TRBV19|TRBJ1-1|-|-
TGTGCCAGTAGTCCGACACGCACTGAAGCTTTCTTT
CASSPTRTEAFF
>TRBV6-5|TRBJ1-1|-|-
TGTGCCAGCACCTGGGGACAGAACACTGAAGCTTTCTTT
CASTWGQNTEAFF
>TRBV10-3|TRBJ2-6|TRBD2|-
TGTGCCATCCGAGGACTAGCGGATGTCTCTGGGGCCAACGTCCTGACTTTC
CAIRGLADVSGANVLTF
>TRBV6-1|TRBJ1-1|-|-
TGTGCCCTAGCGGGGCAGGGAAGCAACACTGAAGCTTTCTTT
CALAGQGSNTEAFF
>TRBV27|TRBJ2-1|-|-
TGTGCCAGCAAGATAGCGGCCTCCAATGAGCAGTTCTTC
CASKIAASNEQFF
>TRBV6-6|TRBJ2-3|-|-
TGTGCCAGCAGTTACTTAGTGGCGGGAAATACGCAGTATTTT
CASSYLVAGNTQYF
>TRBV6-4|TRBJ2-7|TRBD1|-
TGTGCCAGCAGCGATTCAGGGGGCGAGCAGTACTTC
CASSDSGGEQYF
>TRBV27|TRBJ2-6|TRBD1|once
TGTGCCAGCAGCAATCTACAGGGGTCCGGGGCCAACGTCCTGACTTTC
CASSNLQGSGANVLTF
>TRBV4-3|TRBJ2-1|TRBD2|-
TGCGCCAGCAGCAAACGCCCTAGCGGGGGGGCCGTTAATGAGCAGTTCTTC
CASSKRPSGGAVNEQFF
>TRBV9|TRBJ2-3|TRBD2|-
TGTGCCAGCATGCCGGGGGGGCACACAGATACGCAGTATTTT
CASMPGGHTDTQYF